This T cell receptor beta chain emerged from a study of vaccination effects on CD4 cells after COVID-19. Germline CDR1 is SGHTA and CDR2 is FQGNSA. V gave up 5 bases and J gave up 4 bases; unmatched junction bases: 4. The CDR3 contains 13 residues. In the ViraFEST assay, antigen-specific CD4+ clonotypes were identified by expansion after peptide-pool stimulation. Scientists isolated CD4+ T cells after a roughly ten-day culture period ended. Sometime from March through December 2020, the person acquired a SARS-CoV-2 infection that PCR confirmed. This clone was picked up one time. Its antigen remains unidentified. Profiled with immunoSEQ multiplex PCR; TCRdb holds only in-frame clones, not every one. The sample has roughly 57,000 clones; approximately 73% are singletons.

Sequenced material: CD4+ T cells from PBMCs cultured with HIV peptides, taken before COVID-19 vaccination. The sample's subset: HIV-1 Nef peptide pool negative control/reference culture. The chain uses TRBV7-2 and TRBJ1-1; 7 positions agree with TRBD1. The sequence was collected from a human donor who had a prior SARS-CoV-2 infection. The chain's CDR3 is CASSPDRATEAFF. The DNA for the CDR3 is TGTGCCAGCAGCCCCGACAGGGCCACTGAAGCTTTCTTT.